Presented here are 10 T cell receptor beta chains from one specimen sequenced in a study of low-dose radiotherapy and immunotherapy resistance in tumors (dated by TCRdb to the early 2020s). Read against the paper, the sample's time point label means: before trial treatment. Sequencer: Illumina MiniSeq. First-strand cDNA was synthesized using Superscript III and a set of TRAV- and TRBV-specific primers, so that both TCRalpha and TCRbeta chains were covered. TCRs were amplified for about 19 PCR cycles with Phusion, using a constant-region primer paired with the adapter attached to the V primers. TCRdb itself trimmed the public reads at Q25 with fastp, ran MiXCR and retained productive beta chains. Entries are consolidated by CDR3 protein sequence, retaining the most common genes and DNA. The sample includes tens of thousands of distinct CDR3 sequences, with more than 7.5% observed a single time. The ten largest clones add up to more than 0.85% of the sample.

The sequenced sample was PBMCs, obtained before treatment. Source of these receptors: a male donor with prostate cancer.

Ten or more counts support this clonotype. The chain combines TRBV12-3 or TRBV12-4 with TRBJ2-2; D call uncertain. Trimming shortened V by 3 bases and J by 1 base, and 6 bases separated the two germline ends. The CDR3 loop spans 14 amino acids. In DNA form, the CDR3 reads TGTGCCAGCAGTTTTAGTAGGAACACCGGGGAGCTGTTTTTT. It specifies CASSFSRNTGELFF.

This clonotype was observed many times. This CDR3 reads CASSQPGLRTDTQYF. In nucleotides, the CDR3 is TGCGCCAGCAGCCAACCGGGACTACGCACAGATACGCAGTATTTT. The gene calls are TRBV4-1 and TRBJ2-3, with 7 nucleotides matching TRBD2. Per germline, CDR1 MGHRA and CDR2 YSYEKL. The CDR3 covers 15 residues. The J segment lost 1 base and the V segment lost 2 bases, leaving 3 bases of the junction unmatched.

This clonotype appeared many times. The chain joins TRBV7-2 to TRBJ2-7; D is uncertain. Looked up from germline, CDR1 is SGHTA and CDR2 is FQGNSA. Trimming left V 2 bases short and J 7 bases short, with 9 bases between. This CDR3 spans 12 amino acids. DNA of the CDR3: TGTGCCAGCAGCTTAAACGAGTGGGAGCAGTACTTC. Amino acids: CASSLNEWEQYF.

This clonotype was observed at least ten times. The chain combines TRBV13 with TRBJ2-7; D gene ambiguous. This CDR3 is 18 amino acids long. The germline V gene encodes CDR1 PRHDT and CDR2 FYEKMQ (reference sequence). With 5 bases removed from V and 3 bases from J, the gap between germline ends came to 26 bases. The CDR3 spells CASSRLGKKASGDYEQYF. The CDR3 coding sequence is TGTGCCAGCAGCCGCTTAGGCAAAAAAGCTAGTGGGGACTACGAGCAGTACTTC. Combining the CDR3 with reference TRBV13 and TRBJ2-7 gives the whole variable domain AAGVIQSPRHLIKEKRETATLKCYPIPRHDTVYWYQQGPGQDPQFLISFYEKMQSDKGSIPDRFSAQQFSDYHSELNMSSLELGDSALYFCASSRLGKKASGDYEQYFGPGTRLTVT.

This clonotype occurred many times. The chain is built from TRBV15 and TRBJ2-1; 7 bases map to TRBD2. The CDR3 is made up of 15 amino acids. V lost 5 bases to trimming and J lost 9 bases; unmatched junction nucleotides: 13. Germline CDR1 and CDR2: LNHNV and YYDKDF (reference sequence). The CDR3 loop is CATSGGGRVRGEQFF. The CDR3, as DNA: TGTGCCACCAGCGGAGGCGGGAGAGTAAGGGGTGAGCAGTTCTTC.

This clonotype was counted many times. Written as DNA, the CDR3 is TGTGCCAGTAGCTCCTCCAGGCAGCCCCAGCATTTT. Its translation: CASSSSRQPQHF. The chain employs TRBV19 and TRBJ1-5; no clear D. Trimming removed 6 bases at V and 7 bases at J, with 10 bases between. Germline CDR1 reads LNHDA; CDR2 reads SQIVND (reference sequence). The length of the CDR3 is 12 residues.

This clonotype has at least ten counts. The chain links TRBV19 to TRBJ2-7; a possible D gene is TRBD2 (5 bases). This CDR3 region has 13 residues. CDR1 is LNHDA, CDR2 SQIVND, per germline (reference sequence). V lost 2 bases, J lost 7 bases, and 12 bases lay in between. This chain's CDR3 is CASSINSGREQYF. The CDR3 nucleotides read TGTGCCAGTAGTATAAATTCGGGGAGAGAGCAGTACTTC.

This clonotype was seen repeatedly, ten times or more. The CDR3 region is CASSQGPSVQETQYF. The CDR3 DNA is TGTGCCAGCAGCCAAGGTCCTAGCGTCCAAGAGACCCAGTACTTC. The rearrangement joins TRBV3-1 to TRBJ2-5; TRBD2 is a possible D gene (6 bases). The CDR3 spans 15 residues. The V gene's germline CDR1 is LGHDT and CDR2 YNNKEL (reference sequence). The V end lost 1 base, the J end lost 1 base, and 10 bases lay between the germline ends.

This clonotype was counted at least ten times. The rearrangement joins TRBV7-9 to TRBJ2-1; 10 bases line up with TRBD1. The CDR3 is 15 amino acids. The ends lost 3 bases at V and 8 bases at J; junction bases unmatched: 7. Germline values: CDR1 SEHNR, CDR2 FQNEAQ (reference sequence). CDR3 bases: TGTGCCAGCAGCTTGGGGACAGGGGTTAGGGATGAGCAGTTCTTC. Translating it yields CASSLGTGVRDEQFF.

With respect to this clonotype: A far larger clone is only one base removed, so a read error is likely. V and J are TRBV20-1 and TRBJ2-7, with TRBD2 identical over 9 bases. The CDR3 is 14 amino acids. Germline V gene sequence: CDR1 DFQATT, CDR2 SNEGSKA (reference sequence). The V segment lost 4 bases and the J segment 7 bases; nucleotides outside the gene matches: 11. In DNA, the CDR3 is TGCAGTGCTATAGCGGGAGCTCAAGGGAATGAGCAGTACTTC. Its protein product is CSAIAGAQGNEQYF.